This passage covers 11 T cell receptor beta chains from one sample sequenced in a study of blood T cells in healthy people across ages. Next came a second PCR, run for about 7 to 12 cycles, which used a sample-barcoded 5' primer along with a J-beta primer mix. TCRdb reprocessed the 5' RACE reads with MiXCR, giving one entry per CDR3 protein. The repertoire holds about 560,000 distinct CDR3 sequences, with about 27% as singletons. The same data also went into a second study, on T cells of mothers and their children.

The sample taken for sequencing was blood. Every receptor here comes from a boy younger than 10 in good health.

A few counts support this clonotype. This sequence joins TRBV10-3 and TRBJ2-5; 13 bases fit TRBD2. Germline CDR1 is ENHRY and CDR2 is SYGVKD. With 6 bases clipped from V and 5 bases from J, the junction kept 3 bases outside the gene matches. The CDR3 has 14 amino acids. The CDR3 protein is CAIRRGLAGETQYF. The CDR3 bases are TGTGCCATCAGGCGGGGACTAGCGGGGGAGACCCAGTACTTC.

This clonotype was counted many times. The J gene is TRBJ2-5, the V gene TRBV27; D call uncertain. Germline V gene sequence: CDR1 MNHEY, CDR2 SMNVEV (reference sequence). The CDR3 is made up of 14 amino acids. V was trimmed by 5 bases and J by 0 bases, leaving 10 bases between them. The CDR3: CASSPNRDQETQYF. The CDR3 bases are TGTGCCAGCAGTCCAAACCGAGACCAAGAGACCCAGTACTTC.

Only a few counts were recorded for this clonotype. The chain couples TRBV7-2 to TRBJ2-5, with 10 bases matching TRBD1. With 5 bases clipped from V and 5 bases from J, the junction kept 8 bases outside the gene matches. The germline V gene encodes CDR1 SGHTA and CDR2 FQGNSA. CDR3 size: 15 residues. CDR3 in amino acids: CASSISGTGVETQYF. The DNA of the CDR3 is TGTGCCAGCAGCATATCCGGGACAGGGGTCGAGACCCAGTACTTC.

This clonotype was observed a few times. This chain's CDR3 is CALKAASGNTIYF. CDR3 nucleotide sequence: TGTGCCCTCAAGGCAGCCTCTGGAAACACCATATATTTT. The J gene is TRBJ1-3, the V gene TRBV5-4; no reliable D call. This CDR3 is built from 13 residues. Germline CDR1 SGHNT, CDR2 YYREEE (reference sequence). The V end was cut by 10 bases, the J end by 0 bases, with 11 bases between.

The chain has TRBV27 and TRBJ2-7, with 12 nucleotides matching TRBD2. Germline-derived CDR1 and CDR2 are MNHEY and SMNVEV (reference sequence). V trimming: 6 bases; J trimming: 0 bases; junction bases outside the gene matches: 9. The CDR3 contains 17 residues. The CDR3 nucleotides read TGTGCCAGCAGCCGACTAGCGGGAGACGGGAGCTCCTACGAGCAGTACTTC. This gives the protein CASSRLAGDGSSYEQYF.

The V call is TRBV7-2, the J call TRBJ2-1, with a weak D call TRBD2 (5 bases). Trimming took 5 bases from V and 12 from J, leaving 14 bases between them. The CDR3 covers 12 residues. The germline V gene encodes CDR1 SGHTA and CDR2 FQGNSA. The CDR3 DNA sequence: TGTGCCAGCAGCGAATCCCGGGAAGCGCAGTTCTTC. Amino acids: CASSESREAQFF.

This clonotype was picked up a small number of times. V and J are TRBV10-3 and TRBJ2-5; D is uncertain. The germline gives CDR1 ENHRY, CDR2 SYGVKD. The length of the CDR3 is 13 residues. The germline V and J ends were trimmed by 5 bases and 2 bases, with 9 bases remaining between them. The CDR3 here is CAISIGPQETQYF. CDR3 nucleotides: TGTGCCATCAGTATAGGGCCTCAAGAGACCCAGTACTTC.

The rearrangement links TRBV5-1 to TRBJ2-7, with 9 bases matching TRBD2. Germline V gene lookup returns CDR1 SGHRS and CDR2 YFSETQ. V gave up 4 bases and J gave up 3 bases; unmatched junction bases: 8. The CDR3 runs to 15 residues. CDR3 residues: CASSPGSGGNYEQYF. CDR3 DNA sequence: TGCGCCAGCAGCCCAGGGAGCGGGGGGAACTACGAGCAGTACTTC.

CDR3: CAISEGDRETTGELFF. In nucleotides, the CDR3 is TGTGCCATCAGTGAAGGTGACAGGGAGACCACCGGGGAGCTGTTTTTT. This chain connects TRBV10-3 to TRBJ2-2; 7 positions match TRBD1. Germline V lookup: CDR1 ENHRY, CDR2 SYGVKD. Trimming removed 3 bases from V and 4 bases from J; junction bases left unmatched: 8. This CDR3 is built from 16 residues.

The CDR3 sequence: CASSSVAGNEQFF. In DNA, the CDR3 is TGTGCCAGCAGTTCTGTAGCCGGCAATGAGCAGTTCTTC. The chain uses TRBV6-2 or TRBV6-3 and TRBJ2-1; D gene uncertain. Germline CDR1 reads MNHEY; CDR2 reads SVGEGT. Trimming removed 4 bases at V and 6 bases at J, with 10 bases between. This CDR3 has 13 residues.

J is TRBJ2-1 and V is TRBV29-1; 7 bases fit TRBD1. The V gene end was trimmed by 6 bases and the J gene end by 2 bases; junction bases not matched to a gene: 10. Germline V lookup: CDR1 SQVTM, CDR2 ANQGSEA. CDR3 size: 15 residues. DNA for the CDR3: TGCAGCGTCCCAGACAGGGTAAAAACCTACAATGAGCAGTTCTTC. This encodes CSVPDRVKTYNEQFF.